This T cell receptor (beta chain) was documented in a study of T cell changes during pregnancy in multiple sclerosis. The protocol was immunoSEQ multiplex PCR, while the TCRdb copy is restricted to in-frame clones and leaves out a portion. The profile shows about 40,000 clones, about 87% of them singletons. V lost 9 bases and J lost 5, with 14 bases in between. CDR3 length: 13 amino acids. Germline V lookup: CDR1 LNHDA, CDR2 SQIVND (reference sequence). V is TRBV19 and J is TRBJ1-5; D gene unclear. This receptor was identified in a female donor in good health, enrolled as a control in a pregnancy study. The specimen comprised peripheral blood, sampled in the first trimester of pregnancy. As DNA, the CDR3 is TGTGCCAGCCACGGCCGGGAGCATCAGCCCCAGCATTTT. It translates to CASHGREHQPQHF.